This T cell receptor beta chain was identified during a study of blood T cell repertoires in COVID-19. At the level of the study: Both acute and convalescent COVID-19 samples were obtained from the United States, Italy and Spain. Sample material is recorded as cDNA or gDNA derived from T cells, B-cell-depleted T cells, or PBMCs.

Original processing notes: Amplification from reference gene primers served as the basis for estimated nucleated cell counts. Sequencing was performed with immunoSEQ multiplex PCR; in TCRdb, only in-frame clones are kept and a portion is missing. For V, J and clone size, that table is used; D and trimming come from the DNA. The table includes around 370,000 clones, approximately 89% detected once. Looked up from germline, CDR1 is MGHDK and CDR2 is SYGVNS. The CDR3 length is 15 residues. V lost 4 bases and J 7 bases, leaving 17 bases between the germline ends. The sample consisted of peripheral blood. The sequence derives from a woman under 30 who had recovered from COVID-19. The V call is TRBV25-1, the J call TRBJ2-1, with D tentatively TRBD2 (6 bases). Written as DNA, the CDR3 is TGTGCCAGCAGTGGCCAGACGGGGGAGCGTAATGAGCAGTTCTTC. Its translation is CASSGQTGERNEQFF.